A single sample gave rise to the 8 T cell receptor beta chains below, sequenced in a study of T cells after yellow fever vaccination. TCRdb passed the 5' RACE reads through MiXCR, listing each CDR3 protein once. The data contain about 350,000 distinct CDR3 sequences, about 8.3% of them seen just once; the ten biggest clones take up approximately 15%. This sample comprised PBMCs, obtained roughly 46 days after the first yellow fever vaccination. All receptors derive from a man aged 18 to 35 who received the YFV17D yellow fever vaccine.

The chain carries TRBV20-1 and TRBJ2-1, with 11 bases fitting TRBD2. The CDR3 consists of 19 residues. Trimming removed 0 bases from V and 0 bases from J; junction bases left unmatched: 10. Germline CDR1 and CDR2: DFQATT and SNEGSKA (reference sequence). This chain's CDR3 is CSARDIAGGNPFSYNEQFF. Written as DNA, the CDR3 is TGCAGTGCTAGAGATATAGCGGGGGGGAATCCATTCTCCTACAATGAGCAGTTCTTC.

The rearrangement joins TRBV7-2 to TRBJ2-7; tentative D call: TRBD1 (6 bases). Germline values: CDR1 SGHTA, CDR2 FQGNSA. Between the trimmed V and J ends, which lost 2 bases and 2 bases, there was a span of 13 bases. The CDR3 length is 15 residues. The CDR3 loop is CASSLSQGPTYEQYF. The CDR3 coding sequence is TGTGCCAGCAGCTTATCCCAGGGGCCAACCTACGAGCAGTACTTC.

This clonotype showed up just a few times. V and J are TRBV11-2 and TRBJ1-6, with 9 bases aligning to TRBD1. The CDR3 runs 15 residues. Germline CDR1 and CDR2: SGHAT and FQNNGV. The V segment lost 3 bases and the J segment 6 bases; nucleotides outside the gene matches: 3. CDR3 in amino acids: CASSFGTGRNSPLHF. The CDR3 coding sequence is TGTGCCAGCAGCTTTGGGACAGGGCGTAATTCACCCCTCCACTTT. The full variable domain, in which reference TRBV11-2 and TRBJ1-6 provide the parts outside the CDR3, is EAGVAQSPRYKIIEKRQSVAFWCNPISGHATLYWYQQILGQGPKLLIQFQNNGVVDDSQLPKDRFSAERLKGVDSTLKIQPAKLEDSAVYLCASSFGTGRNSPLHFGNGTRLTVT.

The V call is TRBV14, the J call TRBJ2-7, with D possibly being TRBD2 (6 bases). V lost 3 bases and J 0 bases, leaving 6 bases between the germline ends. The CDR3 sequence is 13 residues long. Germline V gene sequence: CDR1 SGHDN, CDR2 FVKESK. The CDR3: CASSQGLSYEQYV. DNA for the CDR3: TGTGCCAGCAGCCAGGGACTCTCCTACGAGCAGTACGTC.

This clonotype showed up many times. The J gene is TRBJ1-2, the V gene TRBV19, with D possibly matching TRBD1 (6 bases). Trimming shortened V by 6 bases and J by 7 bases, and 15 bases separated the two germline ends. The CDR3 loop spans 13 amino acids. CDR1 and CDR2 (germline): LNHDA, SQIVND (reference sequence). CDR3 sequence: CASSRDKPSGYTF. CDR3 DNA: TGTGCCAGTAGCCGGGACAAACCATCTGGCTACACCTTC.

J is TRBJ2-7 and V is TRBV4-1; D gene uncertain. Germline V lookup: CDR1 MGHRA, CDR2 YSYEKL. The CDR3 is made up of 15 amino acids. V gave up 1 base and J gave up 5 bases, with 15 bases separating them. The chain's CDR3 is CASSQVSQPADEQYF. The DNA of the CDR3 is TGCGCCAGCAGCCAAGTATCGCAACCGGCCGACGAGCAGTACTTC.

The sample holds a few counts of this clonotype. V is TRBV14 and J is TRBJ1-1, with no clear D. The CDR3 is 15 amino acids. Trimming stripped 4 bases from V and 5 bases from J, with 17 bases between. Germline loops: CDR1 SGHDN, CDR2 FVKESK. The CDR3 DNA follows: TGTGCCAGCAGCCCTCCGCCTACACCGGATACTGAAGCTTTCTTT. This codes for CASSPPPTPDTEAFF.

This chain links TRBV20-1 with TRBJ1-1; D may be TRBD1 (6 bases). Germline V gene lookup returns CDR1 DFQATT and CDR2 SNEGSKA (reference sequence). Trimming removed 3 bases from V and 11 bases from J, with 22 bases in between. The length of the CDR3 is 14 residues. Here the CDR3 reads CSASPQGINSGAFF. The CDR3 DNA reads TGCAGTGCTAGCCCCCAGGGGATAAACTCAGGGGCTTTCTTT.